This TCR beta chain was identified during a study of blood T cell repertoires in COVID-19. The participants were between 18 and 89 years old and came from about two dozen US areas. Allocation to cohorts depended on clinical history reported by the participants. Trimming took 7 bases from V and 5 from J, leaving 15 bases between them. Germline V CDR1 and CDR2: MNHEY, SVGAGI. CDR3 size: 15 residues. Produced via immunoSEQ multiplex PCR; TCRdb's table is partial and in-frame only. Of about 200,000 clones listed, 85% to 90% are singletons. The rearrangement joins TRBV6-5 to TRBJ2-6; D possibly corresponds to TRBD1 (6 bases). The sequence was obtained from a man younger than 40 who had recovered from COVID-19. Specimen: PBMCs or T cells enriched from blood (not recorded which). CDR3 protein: CASTMDSLWANVLTF. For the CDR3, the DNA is TGTGCCAGCACCATGGACAGCCTCTGGGCCAACGTCCTGACTTTC.